The 26 T cell receptor beta chains reported below all come from one sample, sequenced in a study of T cell changes during pregnancy in multiple sclerosis. The method was immunoSEQ multiplex PCR; TCRdb's version includes in-frame clones alone and lacks a portion of them. Counted here are more than 15,000 clones, around 87% occurring once; the ten biggest clones make up roughly 14%. The sequenced sample was CD8+ T cells from peripheral blood mononuclear cells, obtained in the third trimester of pregnancy. These receptors originate from a female donor in good health, enrolled as a control in a pregnancy study.

J is TRBJ2-7 and V is TRBV4-3, with 7 bases aligning to TRBD2. Germline loops: CDR1 LGHNA, CDR2 YSLEER. The CDR3 runs to 14 residues. The J segment lost 0 bases and the V segment lost 8 bases, leaving 7 bases of the junction unmatched. The CDR3 DNA is TGCGCCAGCGCCACTAGCGTCGGCTCCTACGAGCAGTACTTC. Translated, it gives CASATSVGSYEQYF.

The V gene is TRBV15, the J gene TRBJ2-1; TRBD1 aligns across 7 bases. CDR1 LNHNV and CDR2 YYDKDF come from the germline V gene (reference sequence). The junction had 7 bases not matched to a gene; V was cut back by 0 bases and J by 8 bases. This CDR3 has 15 amino acids. The CDR3 region has the DNA TGTGCCACCAGCAGAGATGGGACAGTGATTCATGAGCAGTTCTTC. As protein: CATSRDGTVIHEQFF.

The rearrangement links TRBV7-9 to TRBJ1-1; D is undetermined. In germline, CDR1 is SEHNR, CDR2 FQNEAQ (reference sequence). This CDR3 is built from 11 residues. V shed 11 bases and J shed 5 bases, with 12 bases lying between them. CDR3 nucleotide sequence: TGTGCCGTTCTCGAGGGAACTGAAGCTTTCTTT. Protein product: CAVLEGTEAFF.

This chain connects TRBV4-1 to TRBJ2-2, with TRBD1 matching 8 bases. The CDR3 spans 18 residues. V lost 3 bases and J lost 0; bases outside the gene matches: 9. The germline V gene has CDR1 MGHRA and CDR2 YSYEKL. Written as DNA, the CDR3 is TGCGCCAGCAGCCACCCCTCGACAGGGGAGGCGAACACCGGGGAGCTGTTTTTT. Translated: CASSHPSTGEANTGELFF.

The chain has TRBV28 and TRBJ1-5, with a possible D match to TRBD1 (5 bases). The ends were cut back, 5 bases at V and 3 bases at J, with 17 bases in the middle. The CDR3 consists of 16 residues. Germline V gene lookup returns CDR1 MDHEN and CDR2 SYDVKM. CDR3 in amino acids: CASSQLAGGPNQPQHF. As DNA, the CDR3 is TGTGCCAGCAGTCAATTGGCCGGGGGACCCAATCAGCCCCAGCATTTT.

The chain links TRBV19 to TRBJ2-3; D may be TRBD1 (6 bases). The germline V and J ends were trimmed by 5 bases and 1 base, with 7 bases remaining between them. The CDR3 is 13 amino acids. Germline CDR1 is LNHDA and CDR2 is SQIVND (reference sequence). The CDR3 bases are TGTGCCAGTAGTGCAGGGGGCACAGATACGCAGTATTTT. It translates to CASSAGGTDTQYF.

This clone appeared once. The chain employs TRBV10-3 and TRBJ2-3; possibly TRBD2 for D (6 bases). With 3 bases removed from V and 2 bases from J, the gap between germline ends came to 12 bases. CDR1 ENHRY and CDR2 SYGVKD come from the germline V gene. The length of the CDR3 is 15 residues. The DNA of the CDR3 is TGTGCCATCAGTGAACGGGAGAGTGCCACAGATACGCAGTATTTT. Translated, it gives CAISERESATDTQYF.

The rearrangement links TRBV7-2 to TRBJ1-3; TRBD1 might be the D (6 bases). V was cut by 3 bases and J by 4 bases, with 16 bases left in between. This CDR3 is built from 16 residues. Germline CDR1 is SGHTA and CDR2 is FQGNSA. The DNA of the CDR3 is TGTGCCAGCAGCTTGGCGGGGGGGGGCGCCGGAAACACCATATATTTT. This encodes CASSLAGGGAGNTIYF.

The CDR3 region has the DNA TGTGCCAGCAGTGAACAGGTAACATCCTACGAGCAGTACTTC. It is translated as CASSEQVTSYEQYF. The chain employs TRBV2 and TRBJ2-7; D is unresolved. Trimming stripped 2 bases from V and 1 base from J, with 9 bases between. Germline values: CDR1 SNHLY, CDR2 FYNNEI. This CDR3 region has 14 residues. The full variable domain, with the rest looked up from reference TRBV2 and TRBJ2-7, is EPEVTQTPSHQVTQMGQEVILRCVPISNHLYFYWYRQILGQKVEFLVSFYNNEISEKSEIFDDQFSVERPDGSNFTLKIRSTKLEDSAMYFCASSEQVTSYEQYFGPGTRLTVT.

In its sample, this clone is medium-sized. V and J are TRBV2 and TRBJ2-3; 9 nucleotides align to TRBD1. CDR1 is SNHLY and CDR2 is FYNNEI in the germline V gene. V lost 10 bases, J lost 0 bases, and 8 bases stayed unmatched. The length of the CDR3 is 15 residues. The DNA of the CDR3 is TGTGCCATTTCAACGGGGACAGGGAGCACAGATACGCAGTATTTT. Amino acids: CAISTGTGSTDTQYF.

This clone was seen only once. The rearrangement links TRBV7-8 to TRBJ2-7, with D perhaps matching TRBD1 (5 bases). CDR1 is SGHVS, CDR2 FQNEAQ, per germline. There are 12 residues in the CDR3. Trimming shortened V by 3 bases and J by 5 bases, and 8 bases separated the two germline ends. CDR3 residues: CASSFKGDEQYF. For the CDR3, the DNA is TGTGCCAGCAGCTTCAAAGGGGACGAGCAGTACTTC. Filled out from reference TRBV7-8 and TRBJ2-7, the complete variable domain reads GAGVSQSPRYKVAKRGQDVALRCDPISGHVSLFWYQQALGQGPEFLTYFQNEAQLDKSGLPSDRFFAERPEGSVSTLKIQRTQQEDSAVYLCASSFKGDEQYFGPGTRLTVT.

V gene TRBV27 combines with J gene TRBJ1-5; no clear D. CDR3 length equals 14 residues. Germline V gives CDR1 MNHEY, CDR2 SMNVEV (reference sequence). Trimming removed 4 bases from V and 0 bases from J, with 7 bases in between. This CDR3 reads CASSSINSNQPQHF. The CDR3 bases are TGTGCCAGCAGTTCAATCAATAGCAATCAGCCCCAGCATTTT.

The chain links TRBV6-4 to TRBJ2-1; perhaps TRBD2 as D (5 bases). V was shortened by 3 bases and J by 9 bases, with 12 bases between the two germline ends. Germline CDR1 reads MRHNA; CDR2 reads SNTAGT. The CDR3 sequence is 13 residues long. The CDR3, as DNA: TGTGCCAGCAGTGATGAGGGCCACAGTGAGCAGTTCTTC. Translating gives CASSDEGHSEQFF.

V is TRBV4-2 and J is TRBJ2-5, with D possibly being TRBD2 (5 bases). The CDR3 consists of 18 residues. Between the trimmed V and J ends, which lost 0 bases and 5 bases, there was a span of 22 bases. Germline CDR1 is LGHNA and CDR2 is YNFKEQ. The CDR3 nucleotides are TGTGCCAGCAGCCAAGATTGGAGGACGTCCGGGATAGGGGAGACCCAGTACTTC. Translating it yields CASSQDWRTSGIGETQYF.

The chain recombines TRBV9 with TRBJ2-7; D not resolved. This CDR3 is built from 15 residues. Trimming took 0 bases from V and 1 from J, leaving 11 bases between them. Germline-derived CDR1 and CDR2 are SGDLS and YYNGEE. Here the CDR3 DNA reads TGTGCCAGCAGCGTAGATAATAGTTGGTCCTACGAGCAGTACTTC. As protein: CASSVDNSWSYEQYF.

This chain connects TRBV4-1 to TRBJ2-1; TRBD2 matches 9 bases. Germline CDR1 MGHRA, CDR2 YSYEKL. With V trimmed by 3 bases and J by 7 bases, 13 bases remained unmatched. CDR3 length equals 17 residues. The DNA for the CDR3 is TGCGCCAGCAGCCACCACTGGGTGGGCGGGGGGGCTAATGAGCAGTTCTTC. Translation gives CASSHHWVGGGANEQFF.

This clone was recorded a few times. The chain joins TRBV27 to TRBJ2-3, with D possibly matching TRBD2 (5 bases). This CDR3 comprises 14 residues. Germline assignment: CDR1 MNHEY and CDR2 SMNVEV (reference sequence). V was trimmed by 1 base and J by 6 bases, leaving 11 bases between them. CDR3 sequence (DNA): TGTGCCAGCAGTTTATGGAGTAGCGATGATACGCAGTATTTT. As protein: CASSLWSSDDTQYF.

V and J are TRBV21-1 and TRBJ2-7; TRBD1, the table's D call, was not compared with the DNA. TRBV21-1 is a pseudogene segment. CDR3 size: 17 residues. CDR3 DNA: TGTGCCAGCAGCAGACCCGGGACAGGGAGGTTCACCTACGAGCAGTACTTC. Its translation is CASSRPGTGRFTYEQYF.

The gene calls are TRBV7-8 and TRBJ1-5; TRBD1 might be the D (5 bases). CDR1 is SGHVS and CDR2 is FQNEAQ in the germline V gene. CDR3 length equals 15 residues. V lost 1 base and J lost 7, with 14 bases in between. The CDR3 DNA sequence: TGTGCCAGCAGCTTAGTGGCGGGGGTAGACCAGCCCCAGCATTTT. The encoded protein is CASSLVAGVDQPQHF. The full variable domain, with the rest looked up from reference TRBV7-8 and TRBJ1-5, is GAGVSQSPRYKVAKRGQDVALRCDPISGHVSLFWYQQALGQGPEFLTYFQNEAQLDKSGLPSDRFFAERPEGSVSTLKIQRTQQEDSAVYLCASSLVAGVDQPQHFGDGTRLSIL.

This clone was observed a handful of times. The chain recombines TRBV11-2 with TRBJ2-7, with D perhaps matching TRBD1 (6 bases). Per germline, CDR1 SGHAT and CDR2 FQNNGV. The CDR3 is made up of 15 amino acids. V shed 0 bases and J shed 2 bases, with 11 bases lying between them. The CDR3 bases are TGTGCCAGCAGCTTAGAGGTCAGGGGAACCTACGAGCAGTACTTC. Translating it yields CASSLEVRGTYEQYF.

This clone appeared many times. The rearrangement joins TRBV5-4 to TRBJ1-1; no definite D call. CDR1 is SGHNT, CDR2 YYREEE, per germline (reference sequence). Trimming took off 2 bases at V and 4 bases at J, with 12 bases between the two ends. CDR3 size: 14 residues. Written as DNA, the CDR3 is TGTGCCAGCAGCTTAAAACAGAGCGGCACTGAAGCTTTCTTT. Translating it yields CASSLKQSGTEAFF.

J is TRBJ1-1 and V is TRBV5-6; D is undetermined. Germline V gene lookup returns CDR1 SGHDT and CDR2 YYEEEE. V was pared by 1 base and J by 7 bases, with 11 bases between. The CDR3 loop spans 13 amino acids. CDR3 amino acids: CASSLPGNLEAFF. The CDR3 bases are TGTGCCAGCAGCTTGCCCGGGAACCTTGAAGCTTTCTTT. The full variable domain, rest sourced from reference TRBV5-6 and TRBJ1-1, is DAGVTQSPTHLIKTRGQQVTLRCSPKSGHDTVSWYQQALGQGPQFIFQYYEEEERQRGNFPDRFSGHQFPNYSSELNVNALLLGDSALYLCASSLPGNLEAFFGQGTRLTVV.

V usage is TRBV7-6 and J usage is TRBJ1-2, with 11 bases fitting TRBD1. Germline CDR1 reads SGHVS; CDR2 reads FNYEAQ. The CDR3 contains 17 residues. V dropped 1 base and J dropped 4; count of bases not matched to a gene: 8. The CDR3, as DNA: TGTGCCAGCAGCTTAGACTCGTGGACAGGGGGCACCTATGGCTACACCTTC. Translated, it gives CASSLDSWTGGTYGYTF.

The V call is TRBV29-1, the J call TRBJ2-7, with TRBD1 matching over 7 bases. The junction had 5 bases not matched to a gene; V was cut back by 3 bases and J by 9 bases. From germline, CDR1 is SQVTM and CDR2 ANQGSEA. This CDR3 region has 11 residues. CDR3 DNA sequence: TGCAGCGTTGAGGGACAGCTAGGGCAGTACTTC. Amino acid sequence: CSVEGQLGQYF.

The chain couples TRBV30 to TRBJ2-1, with 8 bases fitting TRBD2. CDR3 length: 14 amino acids. Germline V gene data show CDR1 as GTSNPN and CDR2 as SVGIG (reference sequence). V lost 7 bases, J lost 1 base, and 6 bases stayed unmatched. Written as DNA, the CDR3 is TGTGCCTCCGAGGGCGGGAGGTCCTACAATGAGCAGTTCTTC. This gives the protein CASEGGRSYNEQFF.

The genes are TRBV5-6 and TRBJ1-1; D is undetermined. CDR3 length: 14 residues. The V and J ends lost 5 bases and 0 bases respectively, with 11 bases between them. The germline CDR1 and CDR2 sequences are SGHDT and YYEEEE. The CDR3 protein is CASRKPGLNTEAFF. Here the CDR3 DNA reads TGTGCCAGCAGGAAACCGGGTCTGAACACTGAAGCTTTCTTT.